This T cell receptor beta chain came from a study of cytomegalovirus exposure and HLA in healthy donors. PCR was performed using 60 Vbeta and 13 Jbeta primers. This table comes from immunoSEQ multiplex PCR, and its TCRdb copy is limited to in-frame clones, with some not included. This sample has some 140,000 clones, with over 60% found just once. This CDR3 region has 13 residues. Germline V lookup: CDR1 MNHEY, CDR2 SVGAGI. V gave up 6 bases and J gave up 4 bases; unmatched junction bases: 4. Study-wide results and caveats: Using a false discovery rate of 0.05, a later analysis showed that 15,000 to 20,000 TCR beta sequences were associated with HLA alleles. DRB1 had the most TCR associations and HLA-C the fewest, a later analysis found, with rates varying by HLA locus. Most TCR beta V segments were productive about 90% or about 30% of the time in an earlier analysis. The study had only CMV serostatus as immune exposure information.

As for this clone: Antigen: not known.

Sequencing was performed on PBMCs. The TCR comes from a man aged 25 to 40 in good health and CMV-seronegative. This sequence joins TRBV6-5 and TRBJ2-5, with 8 nucleotides matching TRBD1. CDR3 sequence: CASRAGQGETQYF. The CDR3, as DNA: TGTGCCAGCAGGGCAGGACAGGGAGAGACCCAGTACTTC.